A selection of T cell receptor beta chains follows, all from one sample in a study of cytomegalovirus exposure and HLA in healthy donors. Using immunoSEQ multiplex PCR, the repertoire was profiled, and TCRdb retains in-frame clones only, with some absent. The table shows roughly 170,000 clones, with about 80% occurring only once. The sample taken for sequencing was PBMCs. These receptors were obtained from a woman aged 18-29 years in good health and CMV-seropositive. Each CDR3 is given without its conserved first and last residue. Each record gives: V gene, CDR3 protein.

TRBV6-6	ASSQETDNQPQH
TRBV4-1	ASSRTDTSTDTQY
TRBV15	ATSPRDGSSYEQY
TRBV11-2	ASSLVIVGLAYNEQF
TRBV6-1	ASSEAGNTEAF
TRBV6-5	ASSYSGQKNSPLH
TRBV7-3	ASSLGQMDTQY
TRBV6-6	ASRRANDEQY
TRBV9	ASSAGYGYT
TRBV11-2	ASSFGQRFEAF
TRBV4-1	ASSQDWKETGRFPYNEQF
TRBV9	ASSPSGVGDTQY
TRBV2	ASSPLGGGLSGEQF
TRBV6-5	ASSYTRQNTEAF
TRBV7-2	ASSLGGPNYGYT
TRBV27	ASSLDSRSNQPQH
TRBV10-3	AISGRGLAGSNPLGNEQF
TRBV6-6	ASRNGQYSNQPQH
TRBV19	ASMSKDRAYSNQPQH
TRBV5-4	ASSMGGPMNTEAF
TRBV18	ASSPAQNYEQY
TRBV5-6	ASSSPGTPNTGELF
TRBV7-3	ASSREGLSYNEQF
TRBV9	ASSHGGAADEQF
TRBV4-1	ASSTDRGHYEQY
TRBV9	ASSESGGPSYEQY
TRBV6-5	ASSKGQNYGYT
TRBV5-5	ASSLDFRFEQY
TRBV11-1	ASSLGGGITDTQY
TRBV19	ASLSTGTLDTQY
TRBV5-1	ASSSGGSSAINIQY
TRBV5-1	ASSGVLGGTVTDTQY
TRBV28	ASSSTGSSGATNEKLF
TRBV6-4	ASSVEALNSPLH
TRBV6-1	ASSEGGSGQGAYGYT
TRBV4-1	ASSPPEVLNYGYT
TRBV7-6	ASSLVQGADHTEAF
TRBV5-6	ASSSPVMGAGQETQY
TRBV13	ASSFQRGGGDTQY
TRBV13	ASSLGPQGRETQY
TRBV7-8	ASSFQAEETQY
TRBV5-1	ASSFRGGAFETQY
TRBV6-5	ASKQRGDTYEQY
TRBV29-1	SVAGKMNTEAF
TRBV20-1	SATPSDEQY
TRBV4-1	ASSQGDSHTGELF
TRBV5-1	ASSLGGTVNSPLH
TRBV5-1	ASSTVQEGTQY
TRBV4-2	ASSQDFQGKGSPLH
TRBV27	ASSLTGNYGYT
TRBV5-1	ASSSGTEETQY
TRBV18	ASSPWAHTEAF
TRBV5-5	ASSFVGQGKYGYT
TRBV19	ASSIRLAGASSYEQY
TRBV27	ASSFWLAGYNEQF
TRBV18	ASSRPGLGNEQY
TRBV2	ASRDRDNYGYT
TRBV5-1	ASSYRQGGDEQY
TRBV9	ASSVGRAADYGYT
TRBV5-5	ASSLDRDEQY